A single sample gave rise to the 5 T cell receptor beta chains below, sequenced in a study of patients and donors after allogeneic stem cell transplantation. TCRdb ran MiXCR on the RT-PCR reads and lists one entry per CDR3 protein. The sample shows more than 150,000 distinct CDR3 sequences, about 40% of them seen only once. Sequencing input: blood, either unsorted or a sorted T cell fraction (not recorded which). Every receptor here comes from a human donor who was either an allogeneic HSCT recipient or a stem cell or donor lymphocyte infusion donor (not recorded which). It is not recorded whose cells these are; they may come from a transplant donor.

This clonotype showed up many times. The J gene is TRBJ1-2, the V gene TRBV4-2, with 10 bases lining up with TRBD1. CDR1 LGHNA and CDR2 YNFKEQ come from the germline V gene. Trimming took 3 bases from V and 3 from J; bases not matched to a gene: 4. CDR3 length equals 15 residues. The CDR3 here is CASSQAGTGDYGYTF. CDR3 nucleotide sequence: TGTGCCAGCAGCCAGGCCGGGACAGGGGACTATGGCTACACCTTC.

This rearrangement joins TRBV4-3 to TRBJ2-7; possible D gene TRBD1, 6 bases. The CDR3 has 17 residues. Per the germline V gene, CDR1 is LGHNA and CDR2 is YSLEER. Trimming stripped 2 bases from V and 3 bases from J, with 20 bases between. The CDR3 DNA is TGCGCCAGCAGCCAAAACAGGGAGCCAACCACCTACTACGAGCAGTACTTC. Amino acid sequence: CASSQNREPTTYYEQYF.

The chain carries TRBV30 and TRBJ1-1; D is possibly TRBD1 (6 bases). Germline V lookup: CDR1 GTSNPN, CDR2 SVGIG (reference sequence). Trimming took off 0 bases at V and 10 bases at J, with 15 bases between the two ends. The CDR3 covers 13 residues. CDR3 sequence: CAWSVGGWETAFF. CDR3 nucleotide sequence: TGTGCCTGGAGTGTAGGGGGATGGGAAACAGCTTTCTTT.

This sequence joins TRBV12-3 or TRBV12-4 and TRBJ1-2, with 10 bases aligning to TRBD1. The V gene end was trimmed by 6 bases and the J gene end by 3 bases; junction bases not matched to a gene: 4. The CDR3 consists of 14 residues. The CDR3 spells CASSSGTGDYGYTF. CDR3 bases: TGTGCCAGCAGCTCAGGGACAGGGGACTATGGCTACACCTTC.

This clonotype showed up just a few times. CDR3 protein: CASSVELAAANYGYTF. The CDR3 region has the DNA TGTGCCAGCAGCGTAGAACTGGCGGCAGCTAACTATGGCTACACCTTC. This rearrangement joins TRBV9 to TRBJ1-2, with no clear D. The CDR3 runs 16 residues. Trimming pared 0 bases from V and 0 bases from J, leaving 12 bases between. The germline gives CDR1 SGDLS, CDR2 YYNGEE.